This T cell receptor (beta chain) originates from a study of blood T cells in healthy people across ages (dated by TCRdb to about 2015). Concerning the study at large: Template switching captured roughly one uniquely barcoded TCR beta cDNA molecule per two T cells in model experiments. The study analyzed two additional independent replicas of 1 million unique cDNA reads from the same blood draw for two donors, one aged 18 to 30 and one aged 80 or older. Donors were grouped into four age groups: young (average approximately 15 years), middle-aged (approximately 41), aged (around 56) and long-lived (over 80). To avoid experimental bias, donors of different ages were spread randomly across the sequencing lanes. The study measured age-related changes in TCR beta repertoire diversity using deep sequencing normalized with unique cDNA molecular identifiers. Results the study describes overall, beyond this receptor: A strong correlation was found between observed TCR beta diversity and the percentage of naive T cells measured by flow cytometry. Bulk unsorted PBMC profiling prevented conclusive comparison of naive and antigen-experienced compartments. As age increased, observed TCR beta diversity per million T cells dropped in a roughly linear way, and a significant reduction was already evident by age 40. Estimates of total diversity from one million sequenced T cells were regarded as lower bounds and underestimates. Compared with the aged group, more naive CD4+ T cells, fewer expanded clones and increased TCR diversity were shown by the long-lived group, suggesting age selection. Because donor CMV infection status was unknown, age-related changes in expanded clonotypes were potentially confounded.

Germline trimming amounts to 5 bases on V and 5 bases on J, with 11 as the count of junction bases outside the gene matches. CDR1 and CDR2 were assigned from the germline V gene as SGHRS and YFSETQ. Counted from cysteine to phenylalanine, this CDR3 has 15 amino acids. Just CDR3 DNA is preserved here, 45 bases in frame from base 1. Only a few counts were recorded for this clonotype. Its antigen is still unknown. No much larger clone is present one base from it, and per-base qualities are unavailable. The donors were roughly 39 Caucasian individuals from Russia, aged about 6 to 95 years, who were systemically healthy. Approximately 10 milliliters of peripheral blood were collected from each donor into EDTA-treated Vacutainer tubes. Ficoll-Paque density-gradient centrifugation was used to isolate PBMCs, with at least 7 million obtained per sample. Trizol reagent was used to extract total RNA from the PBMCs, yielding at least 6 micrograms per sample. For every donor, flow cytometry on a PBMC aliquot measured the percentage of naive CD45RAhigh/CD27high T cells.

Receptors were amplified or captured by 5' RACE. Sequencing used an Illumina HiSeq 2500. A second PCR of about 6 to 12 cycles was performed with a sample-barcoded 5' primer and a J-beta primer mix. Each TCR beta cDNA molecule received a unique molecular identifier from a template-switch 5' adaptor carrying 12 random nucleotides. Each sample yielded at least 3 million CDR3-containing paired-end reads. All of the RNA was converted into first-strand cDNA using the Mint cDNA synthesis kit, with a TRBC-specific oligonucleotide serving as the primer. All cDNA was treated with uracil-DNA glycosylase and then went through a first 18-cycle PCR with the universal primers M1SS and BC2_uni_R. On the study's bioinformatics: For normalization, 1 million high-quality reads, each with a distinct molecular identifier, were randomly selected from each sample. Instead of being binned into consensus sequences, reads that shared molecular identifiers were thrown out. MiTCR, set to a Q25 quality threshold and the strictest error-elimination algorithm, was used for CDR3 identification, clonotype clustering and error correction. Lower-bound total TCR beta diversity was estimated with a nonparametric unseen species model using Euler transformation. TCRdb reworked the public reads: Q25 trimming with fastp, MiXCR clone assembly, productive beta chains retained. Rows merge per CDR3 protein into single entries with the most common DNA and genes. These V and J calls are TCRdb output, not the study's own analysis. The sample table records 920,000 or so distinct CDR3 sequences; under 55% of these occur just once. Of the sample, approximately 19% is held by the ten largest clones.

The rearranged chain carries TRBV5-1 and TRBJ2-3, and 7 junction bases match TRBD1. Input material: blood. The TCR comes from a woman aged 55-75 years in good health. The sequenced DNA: TGCGCCAGCAGTGGCAGGGGGTCTTCCAGAGATACGCAGTATTTT. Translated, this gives CASSGRGSSRDTQYF.